The present TCR beta chain was sequenced within a study of T cells in Graves' hyperthyroidism and ophthalmopathy. The investigators amplified TCR beta CDR3 regions from RNA transcripts. Initially, a first-round RT-PCR of the TCR CDR3 employed the HTBI primer set. MiXCR was run by TCRdb on the multiplex PCR reads, yielding one entry per CDR3 protein. Among a few hundred thousand distinct CDR3 sequences listed, more than 45% were seen once. Concerning this clonotype itself: Its antigen is unknown.

Whole-study findings and limits: From stable hyperthyroidism, ophthalmopathy was separated by a 13 V-J model. Model-based prediction identified ophthalmopathy a median around 6.5 months prior to its onset.

Germline values: CDR1 LNHNV, CDR2 YYDKDF (reference sequence). The CDR3 consists of 19 residues. Trimming pared 8 bases from V and 0 bases from J, leaving 23 bases between. Exclusion criteria comprised uncontrolled infection, other autoimmune disease, pregnancy or lactation. V and J are TRBV15 and TRBJ1-6; D ambiguous. This clonotype was sampled from an adult woman with Graves' disease, either hyperthyroidism or ophthalmopathy (not recorded which). Sequencing was performed on peripheral blood or thyroid tissue (not recorded which). The DNA for the CDR3 is TGTGCCACCGCCATCGCCAGCAGCTTGGGGAGCTCCTATAATTCACCCCTCCACTTT. Protein: CATAIASSLGSSYNSPLHF.